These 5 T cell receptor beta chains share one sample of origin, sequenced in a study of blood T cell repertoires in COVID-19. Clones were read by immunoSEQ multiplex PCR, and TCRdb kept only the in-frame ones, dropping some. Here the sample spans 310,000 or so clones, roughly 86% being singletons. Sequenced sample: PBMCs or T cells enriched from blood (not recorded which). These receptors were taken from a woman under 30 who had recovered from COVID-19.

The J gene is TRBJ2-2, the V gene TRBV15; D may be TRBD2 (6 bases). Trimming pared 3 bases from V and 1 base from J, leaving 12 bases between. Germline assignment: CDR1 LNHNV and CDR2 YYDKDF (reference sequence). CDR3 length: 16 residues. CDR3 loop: CATSREFSGNTGELFF. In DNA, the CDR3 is TGTGCCACCAGCAGGGAATTTAGCGGGAACACCGGGGAGCTGTTTTTT.

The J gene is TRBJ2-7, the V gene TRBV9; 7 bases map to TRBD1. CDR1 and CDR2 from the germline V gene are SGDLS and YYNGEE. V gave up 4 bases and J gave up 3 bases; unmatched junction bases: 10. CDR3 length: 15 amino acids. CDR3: CASSISVAGGYEQYF. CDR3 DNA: TGTGCCAGCAGCATATCTGTGGCAGGGGGCTACGAGCAGTACTTC.

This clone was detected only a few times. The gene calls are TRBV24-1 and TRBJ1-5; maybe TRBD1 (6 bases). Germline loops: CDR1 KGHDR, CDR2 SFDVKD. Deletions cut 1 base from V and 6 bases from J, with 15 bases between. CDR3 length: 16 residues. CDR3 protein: CATSDFDRTVCQPQHF. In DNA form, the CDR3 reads TGTGCCACCAGTGATTTCGACAGGACGGTATGTCAGCCCCAGCATTTT.

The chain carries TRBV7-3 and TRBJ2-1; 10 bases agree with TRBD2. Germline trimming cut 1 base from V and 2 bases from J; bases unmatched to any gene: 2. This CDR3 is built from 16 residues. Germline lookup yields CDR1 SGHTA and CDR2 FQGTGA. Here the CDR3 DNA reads TGTGCCAGCAGCTTAATAGCGGGAGGAACCTACAATGAGCAGTTCTTC. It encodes CASSLIAGGTYNEQFF. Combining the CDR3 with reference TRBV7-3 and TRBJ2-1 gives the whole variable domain GAGVSQTPSNKVTEKGKYVELRCDPISGHTALYWYRQSLGQGPEFLIYFQGTGAADDSGLPNDRFFAVRPEGSVSTLKIQRTERGDSAVYLCASSLIAGGTYNEQFFGPGTRLTVL.

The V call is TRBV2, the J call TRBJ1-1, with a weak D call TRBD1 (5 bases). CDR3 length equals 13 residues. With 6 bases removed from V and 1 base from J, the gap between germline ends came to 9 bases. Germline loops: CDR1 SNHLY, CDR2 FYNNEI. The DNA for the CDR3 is TGTGCCAGCAGCTCAGGGCCGAACACTGAAGCTTTCTTT. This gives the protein CASSSGPNTEAFF.